This paragraph covers one T cell receptor beta chain sequence. This table comes from immunoSEQ multiplex PCR, and its TCRdb copy is limited to in-frame clones, with some not included. The sample yields about 62,000 clones, roughly 95% seen once. Germline values: CDR1 SGHTA, CDR2 FQGNSA. The CDR3 consists of 16 residues. With 5 bases removed from V and 7 bases from J, the gap between germline ends came to 21 bases. This specimen comes from a study of preoperative IRX-2 immunotherapy in early breast cancer. Described treatment: preoperative locoregional IRX-2 cytokine immunotherapy. Patients received preoperative, locoregional IRX-2 cytokine immunotherapy in a phase Ib study.

This material was obtained from a patient treated with IRX-2 immunotherapy. The origin of this receptor is a human donor with breast cancer. The chain is built from TRBV7-2 and TRBJ1-5; TRBD1 might be the D (5 bases). The CDR3, as DNA: TGTGCCAGCAGCCTAAACCCGGGGAGGGGAGGCCAGCCCCAGCATTTT. It specifies CASSLNPGRGGQPQHF.